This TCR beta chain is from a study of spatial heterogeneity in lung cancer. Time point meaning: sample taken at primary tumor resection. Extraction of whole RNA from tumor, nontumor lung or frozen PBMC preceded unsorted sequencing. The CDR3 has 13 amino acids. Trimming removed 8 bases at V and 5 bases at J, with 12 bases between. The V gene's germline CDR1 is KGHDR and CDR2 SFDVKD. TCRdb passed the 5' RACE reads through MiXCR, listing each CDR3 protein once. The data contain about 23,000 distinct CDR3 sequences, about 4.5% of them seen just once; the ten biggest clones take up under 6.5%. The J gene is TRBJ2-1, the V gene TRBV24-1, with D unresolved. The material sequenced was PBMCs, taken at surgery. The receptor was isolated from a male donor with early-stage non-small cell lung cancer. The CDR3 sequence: CATISPVDNEQFF. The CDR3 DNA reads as TGTGCCACCATCTCCCCCGTGGACAATGAGCAGTTCTTC.